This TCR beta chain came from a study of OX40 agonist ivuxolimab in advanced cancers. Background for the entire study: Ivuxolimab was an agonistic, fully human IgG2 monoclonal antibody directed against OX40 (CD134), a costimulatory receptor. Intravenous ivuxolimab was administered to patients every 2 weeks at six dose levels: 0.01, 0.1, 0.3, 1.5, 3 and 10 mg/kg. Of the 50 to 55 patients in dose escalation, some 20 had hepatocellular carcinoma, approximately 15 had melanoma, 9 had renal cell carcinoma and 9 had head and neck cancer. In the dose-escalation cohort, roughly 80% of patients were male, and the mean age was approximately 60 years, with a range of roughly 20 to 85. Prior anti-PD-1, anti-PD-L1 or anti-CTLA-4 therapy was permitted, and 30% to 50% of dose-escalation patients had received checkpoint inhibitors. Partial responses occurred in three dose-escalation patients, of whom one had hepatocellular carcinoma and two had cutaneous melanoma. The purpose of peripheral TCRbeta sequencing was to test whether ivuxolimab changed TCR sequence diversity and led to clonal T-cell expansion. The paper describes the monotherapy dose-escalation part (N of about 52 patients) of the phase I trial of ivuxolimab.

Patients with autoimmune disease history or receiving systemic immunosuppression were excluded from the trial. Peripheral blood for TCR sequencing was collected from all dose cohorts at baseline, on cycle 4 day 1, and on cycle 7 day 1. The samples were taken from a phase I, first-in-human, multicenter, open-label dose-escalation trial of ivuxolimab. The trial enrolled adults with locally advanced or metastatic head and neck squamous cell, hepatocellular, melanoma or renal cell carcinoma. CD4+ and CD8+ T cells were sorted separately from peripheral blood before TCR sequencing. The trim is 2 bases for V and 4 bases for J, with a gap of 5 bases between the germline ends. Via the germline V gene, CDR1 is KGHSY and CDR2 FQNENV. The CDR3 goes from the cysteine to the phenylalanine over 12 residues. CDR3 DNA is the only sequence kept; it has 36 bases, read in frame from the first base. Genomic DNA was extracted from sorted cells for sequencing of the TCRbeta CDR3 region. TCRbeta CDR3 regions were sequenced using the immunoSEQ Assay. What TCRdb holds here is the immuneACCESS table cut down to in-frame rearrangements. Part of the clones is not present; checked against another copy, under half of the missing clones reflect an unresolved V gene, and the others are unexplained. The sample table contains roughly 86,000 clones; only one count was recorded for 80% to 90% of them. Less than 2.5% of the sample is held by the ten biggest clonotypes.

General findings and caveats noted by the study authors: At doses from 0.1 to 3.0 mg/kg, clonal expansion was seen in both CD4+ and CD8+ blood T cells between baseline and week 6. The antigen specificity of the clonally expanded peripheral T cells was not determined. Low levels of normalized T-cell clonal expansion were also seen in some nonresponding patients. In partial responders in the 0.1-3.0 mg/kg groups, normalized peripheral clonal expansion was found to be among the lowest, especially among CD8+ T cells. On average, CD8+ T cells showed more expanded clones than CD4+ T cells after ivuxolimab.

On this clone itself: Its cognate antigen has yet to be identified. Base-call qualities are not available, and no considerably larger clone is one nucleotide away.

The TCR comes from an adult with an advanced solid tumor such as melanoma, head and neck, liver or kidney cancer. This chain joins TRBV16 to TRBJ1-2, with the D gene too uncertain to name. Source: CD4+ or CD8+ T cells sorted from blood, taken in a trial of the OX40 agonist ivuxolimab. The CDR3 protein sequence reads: CASSQRPYGYTF. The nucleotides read TGTGCCAGCAGCCAACGGCCCTATGGCTACACCTTC.